This TCR beta chain was recorded in a study of blood T cells in healthy people across ages. The CDR3 extends over 15 amino acids. In germline, CDR1 is DFQATT, CDR2 SNEGSKA (reference sequence). The germline V and J ends were trimmed by 0 bases and 4 bases, with 15 bases remaining between them. A second about 7 to 12 cycle PCR used barcoded and J-beta primers. In TCRdb, the 5' RACE reads were re-called with MiXCR into one record per CDR3 protein. The sample holds 600,000 to 1,000,000 distinct CDR3 sequences, 20% to 25% seen once. This sample also appeared in a second study, on T cells of mothers and their children.

The chain joins TRBV20-1 to TRBJ1-1; no reliable D call. The source is a boy aged 5 to 17 in good health. Material for sequencing was blood. CDR3 loop: CSARDWTSAGTEAFF. The CDR3 coding sequence is TGCAGTGCTAGAGATTGGACCTCGGCGGGCACTGAAGCTTTCTTT.